This TCR beta chain derives from a study of CD8 T cells in ankylosing spondylitis. Study-level results: Blood of patients with ankylosing spondylitis appeared to be characterized by a TCR beta motif of eight highly homologous variants. Within matched ankylosing spondylitis synovial fluid, disease-linked clones were reportedly significantly enriched. CD8+ cells made up the disease-linked clones, which were relatively rare in peripheral blood.

This CDR3 is 13 amino acids long. Germline V gives CDR1 DFQATT, CDR2 SNEGSKA (reference sequence). Losses at the gene ends were 7 bases for V and 2 bases for J; bases not matched to a gene: 8. To note about this clonotype: As yet, its antigen is unknown.

TCRdb re-derived calls from the 5' RACE reads in MiXCR, one entry per CDR3 protein. The repertoire holds approximately 540,000 distinct CDR3 sequences, with approximately 11% as singletons. This receptor was taken from a male donor with ankylosing spondylitis. The sequenced sample consisted of blood, either unsorted or a sorted T cell fraction (not recorded which). J is TRBJ2-7 and V is TRBV20-1, with 7 bases lining up with TRBD2. The CDR3, as DNA: TGCAGTGTGGAAGGGAGGGAAGCCTACGAGCAGTACTTC. Amino acids: CSVEGREAYEQYF.